The rows below give T cell receptor beta chains drawn from one sample of a study of blood T cell repertoires in COVID-19. Assay used: immunoSEQ multiplex PCR; TCRdb lists only in-frame clones, some missing. The table shows hundreds of thousands of clones, with approximately 90% occurring only once. The source material was peripheral blood. Receptors originate from a woman in her sixties with acute or convalescent COVID-19. The CDR3 runs from the conserved cysteine through the conserved F or W. The D gene is left open where the match is weak. Some rows have no size entry. The others give once, few or many, or a class for an expanded clone.

d_call j_call clone_size v_call cdr3_nt cdr3_aa
TRBD2 TRBJ2-3 NA TRBV10-2 TGCGCCAGCAGTGACCCAGCGGGGGGCACAGATACGCAGTATTTT CASSDPAGGTDTQYF
TRBD1 TRBJ1-4 few TRBV5-6 TGTGCCAGCAGCTTGGGGGGGACAGGGAGAGAGAAACTGTTTTTT CASSLGGTGREKLFF
TRBD1 TRBJ1-1 NA TRBV27 TGTGCCAGCAGTTGGATCAACAGGGGAAACACTGAAGCTTTCTTT CASSWINRGNTEAFF
TRBD1 TRBJ1-1 NA TRBV9 TGTGCCAGCAGCGCCTTGACAGGGCTCTCTGAAGCTTTCTTT CASSALTGLSEAFF
TRBD1 TRBJ1-2 NA TRBV9 TGTGCCAGCAGCGCGGACAGGGTGGGCTATGGCTACACCTTC CASSADRVGYGYTF
TRBD1 TRBJ2-5 NA TRBV15 TGTGCCACGACAGGGAGTGAAGAGACCCAGTACTTC CATTGSEETQYF
NA TRBJ1-4 NA TRBV28 TGTGCCAGCAGTTCCGGGGGACTGGGGAATGAAAAACTGTTTTTT CASSSGGLGNEKLFF
NA TRBJ1-6 NA TRBV18 TGTGCCAGCTCACCAGTTCCGGGTTGGATTTCCTATAATTCACCCCTCCACTTT CASSPVPGWISYNSPLHF
TRBD1 TRBJ1-2 NA TRBV4-1 TGCGCCAGCAGCCAAGTGGGACAGGGAGAAGGCTACACCTTC CASSQVGQGEGYTF
NA TRBJ1-2 NA TRBV2 TGTGCCAGCAGTGGCCCGGGGGAGGGCTATGGCTACACCTTC CASSGPGEGYGYTF
NA TRBJ1-5 NA TRBV4-1 TGCGCCAGCAGCCGGGACGGGGGGAGCAATCAGCCCCAGCATTTT CASSRDGGSNQPQHF
NA TRBJ1-6 NA TRBV5-1 TGCGCCAGCAGCTTGGCCAGATCAGATAATTCACCCCTCCACTTT CASSLARSDNSPLHF
NA TRBJ1-5 NA TRBV5-6 TGTGCCAGCAGCTATTACGACAGAGCGGGGCGCAATCAGCCCCAGCATTTT CASSYYDRAGRNQPQHF
TRBD1 TRBJ1-5 once TRBV4-1 TGCGCCAGCAGCCAAACCGGGACAGGGCTTGGCCAGCCCCAGCATTTT CASSQTGTGLGQPQHF
TRBD2 TRBJ2-2 NA TRBV15 TGTGCCACCAGCAGAGCCAGCGGGGGCGGGGAGCTGTTTTTT CATSRASGGGELFF
TRBD1 TRBJ1-1 once TRBV2 TGTGCCAGCAGGTCAAACAGGGGCCCCACTGAAGCTTTCTTT CASRSNRGPTEAFF
TRBD1 TRBJ1-5 NA TRBV19 TGTGCCAGTAGTATAGCCCCACCGACAGGGGCACAGCCCCAGCATTTT CASSIAPPTGAQPQHF
NA TRBJ1-5 few TRBV19 TGTGCCAGTAGTATAGTGGGAGGCAATCAGCCCCAGCATTTT CASSIVGGNQPQHF
NA TRBJ1-1 NA TRBV7-9 TGTGCCAGCAGCAGCCCGACAGCGAACACTGAAGCTTTCTTT CASSSPTANTEAFF
NA TRBJ1-6 once TRBV28 TGTGCCAGCACGTTCAGGGGAAGATCACCCCTCCACTTT CASTFRGRSPLHF
NA TRBJ2-1 once TRBV19 TGTGCCAGTAGTATCGGGGTGGAGCAGTTCTTC CASSIGVEQFF
NA TRBJ2-7 NA TRBV7-3 TGTGCCAGCAGCTTTGGGGGAGGCTTCGACGAGCAGTACTTC CASSFGGGFDEQYF
NA TRBJ2-2 NA TRBV7-2 TGTGCCAGCAGCTTAGAATCAGTAAACACCGGGGAGCTGTTTTTT CASSLESVNTGELFF
TRBD1 TRBJ2-2 NA TRBV9 TGTGCCAGCAGCGCCAGGACAGGGGTGAACACCGGGGAGCTGTTTTTT CASSARTGVNTGELFF
NA TRBJ2-2 NA TRBV7-9 TGTGCCAGCAGCGTTGGTTTGGGACAAAGCACCGGGGAGCTGTTTTTT CASSVGLGQSTGELFF
NA TRBJ1-1 NA TRBV27 TGTGCCAGCAGTTTACTAGGGGGAACTGAAGCTTTCTTT CASSLLGGTEAFF
TRBD2 TRBJ2-1 NA TRBV10-3 TGTGCCACCAGGACTAGCGGGAGTCATGAGCAGTTCTTC CATRTSGSHEQFF
TRBD2 TRBJ2-1 NA TRBV7-8 TGTGCCAGCAGCTTAGGACTAGCGGGAGGTGGTGAGCAGTTCTTC CASSLGLAGGGEQFF
NA TRBJ2-2 NA TRBV24-1 TGTGCCACCAGTGATTTTTCCAGGGGGAACACCGGGGAGCTGTTTTTT CATSDFSRGNTGELFF
NA TRBJ1-1 NA TRBV5-8 TGTGCCAGCAGCTCTGAAGCCTGGGGCGCTTTCTTT CASSSEAWGAFF